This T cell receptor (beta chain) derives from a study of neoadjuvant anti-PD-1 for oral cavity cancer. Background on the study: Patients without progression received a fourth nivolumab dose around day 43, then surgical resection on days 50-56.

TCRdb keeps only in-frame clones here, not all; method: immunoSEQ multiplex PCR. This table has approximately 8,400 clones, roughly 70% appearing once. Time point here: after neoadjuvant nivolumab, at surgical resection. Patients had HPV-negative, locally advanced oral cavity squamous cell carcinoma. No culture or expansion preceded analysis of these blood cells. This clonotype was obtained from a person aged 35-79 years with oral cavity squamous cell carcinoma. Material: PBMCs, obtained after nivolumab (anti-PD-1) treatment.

In DNA form, the CDR3 reads TGTGCCAGCAGCGTAGATGGGGGTACGGAGACCCAGTACTTC. Translated: CASSVDGGTETQYF. The chain uses TRBV9 and TRBJ2-5, with D perhaps matching TRBD1 or TRBD2 (5 bases each). Trimming left V 0 bases short and J 5 bases short, with 11 bases between. Germline CDR1 is SGDLS and CDR2 is YYNGEE. The CDR3 runs 14 residues.